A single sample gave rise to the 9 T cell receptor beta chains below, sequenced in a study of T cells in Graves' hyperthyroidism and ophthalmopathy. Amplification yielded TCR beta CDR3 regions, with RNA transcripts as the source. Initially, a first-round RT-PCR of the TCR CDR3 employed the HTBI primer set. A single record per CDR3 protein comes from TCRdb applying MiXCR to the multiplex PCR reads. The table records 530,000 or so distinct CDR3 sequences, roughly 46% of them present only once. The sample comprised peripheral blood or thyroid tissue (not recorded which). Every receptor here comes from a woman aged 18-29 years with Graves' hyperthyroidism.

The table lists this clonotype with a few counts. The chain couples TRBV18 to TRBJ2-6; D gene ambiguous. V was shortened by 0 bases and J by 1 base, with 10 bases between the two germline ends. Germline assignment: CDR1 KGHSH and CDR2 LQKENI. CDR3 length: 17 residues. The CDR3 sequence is CASSPPGYSSGANVLTF. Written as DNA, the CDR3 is TGTGCCAGCTCACCACCAGGGTATTCTTCTGGGGCCAACGTCCTGACTTTC. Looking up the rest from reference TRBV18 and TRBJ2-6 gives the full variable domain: NAGVMQNPRHLVRRRGQEARLRCSPMKGHSHVYWYRQLPEEGLKFMVYLQKENIIDESGMPKERFSAEFPKEGPSILRIQQVVRGDSAAYFCASSPPGYSSGANVLTFGAGSRLTVL.

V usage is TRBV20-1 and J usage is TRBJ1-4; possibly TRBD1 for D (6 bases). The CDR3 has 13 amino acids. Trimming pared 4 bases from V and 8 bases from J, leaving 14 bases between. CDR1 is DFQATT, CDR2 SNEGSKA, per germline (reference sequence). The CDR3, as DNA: TGCAGTGCTACTCCTAGCGGGGGCGAAAAACTGTTTTTT. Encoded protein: CSATPSGGEKLFF.

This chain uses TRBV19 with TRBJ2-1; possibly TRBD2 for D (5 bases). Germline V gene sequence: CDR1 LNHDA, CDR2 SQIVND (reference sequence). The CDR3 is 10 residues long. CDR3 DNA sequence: TGTGCGTCGTCTGAGGGTGAGCAGTTCTTC. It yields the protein CASSEGEQFF.

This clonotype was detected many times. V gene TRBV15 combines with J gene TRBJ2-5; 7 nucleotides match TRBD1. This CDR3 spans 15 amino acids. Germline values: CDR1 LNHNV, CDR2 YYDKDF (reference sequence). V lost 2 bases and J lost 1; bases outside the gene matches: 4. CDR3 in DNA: TGTGCCACCAGCAGAATCCGGGACAGCCAAGAGACCCAGTACTTC. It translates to CATSRIRDSQETQYF.

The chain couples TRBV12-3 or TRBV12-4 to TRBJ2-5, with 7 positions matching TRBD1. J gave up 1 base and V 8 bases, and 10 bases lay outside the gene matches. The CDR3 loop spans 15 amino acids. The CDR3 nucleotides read TGTGCCAGCGAAAGCCTGGGACAGATCCAAGAGACCCAGTACTTC. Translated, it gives CASESLGQIQETQYF.

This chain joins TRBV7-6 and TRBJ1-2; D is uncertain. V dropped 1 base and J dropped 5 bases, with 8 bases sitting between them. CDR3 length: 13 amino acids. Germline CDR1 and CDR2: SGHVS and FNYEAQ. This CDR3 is CASSLGVEYGYTF. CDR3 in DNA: TGTGCCAGCAGCTTAGGGGTCGAGTATGGCTACACCTTC.

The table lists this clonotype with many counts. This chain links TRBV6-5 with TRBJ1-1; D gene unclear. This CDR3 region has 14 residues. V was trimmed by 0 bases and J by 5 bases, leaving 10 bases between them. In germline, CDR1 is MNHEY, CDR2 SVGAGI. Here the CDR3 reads CASSYSPEGTEAFF. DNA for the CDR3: TGTGCCAGCAGTTACTCGCCCGAGGGTACTGAAGCTTTCTTT.

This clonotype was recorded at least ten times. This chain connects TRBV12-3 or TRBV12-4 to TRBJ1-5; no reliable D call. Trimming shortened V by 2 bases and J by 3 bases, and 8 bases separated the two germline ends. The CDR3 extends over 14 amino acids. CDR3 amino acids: CASSLYGYNQPQHF. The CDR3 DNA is TGTGCCAGCAGTTTATACGGCTACAATCAGCCCCAGCATTTT.

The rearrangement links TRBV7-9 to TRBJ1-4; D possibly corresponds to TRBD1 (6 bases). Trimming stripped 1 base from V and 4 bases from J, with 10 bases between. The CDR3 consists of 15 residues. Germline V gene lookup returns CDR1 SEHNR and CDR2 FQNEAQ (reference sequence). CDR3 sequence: CASSLGAGDNEKLFF. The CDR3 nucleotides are TGTGCCAGCAGCTTAGGGGCAGGGGATAATGAAAAACTGTTTTTT.